The clone carrying this T cell receptor beta chain was counted a few times. The antigen remains unidentified. In germline, CDR1 is MDHEN, CDR2 SYDVKM. The CDR3 is 15 residues long. V lost 9 bases and J lost 1, with 16 bases in between. This specimen belongs to a study of cytomegalovirus exposure and HLA in healthy donors. The primer mix had 60 Vbeta and 13 Jbeta primers. TCRdb's copy holds only in-frame clones and misses some; the assay was immunoSEQ multiplex PCR. The sample consists of 130,000 to 150,000 clones, over 70% of them appearing once. Study-level findings and limits: With DRB1 most and HLA-C fewest, TCR association rates differed between HLA loci in a later analysis.

This chain uses TRBV28 with TRBJ1-5, with D perhaps TRBD1 (5 bases). The sequenced sample consisted of PBMCs. The receptor was isolated from a man in his thirties or forties in good health and CMV-seropositive. This CDR3 is CASWTIWVSNQPQHF. The CDR3 nucleotides are TGTGCCAGTTGGACAATTTGGGTCAGCAATCAGCCCCAGCATTTT. The whole variable domain, remainder taken from reference TRBV28 and TRBJ1-5, is DVKVTQSSRYLVKRTGEKVFLECVQDMDHENMFWYRQDPGLGLRLIYFSYDVKMKEKGDIPEGYSVSREKKERFSLILESASTNQTSMYLCASWTIWVSNQPQHFGDGTRLSIL.